This T cell receptor (beta chain) was captured in a study of T cell repertoires in cytomegalovirus infection. For the study at large: CMV infection and matching HLA type were both indicated by public TCR beta signatures.

This clonotype has only a few counts. Its antigen remains unidentified. Study conclusions and caveats: The ex vivo response was dominated by HLA-C-restricted CMV-specific TCR beta clonotypes. People with CMV and the relevant HLA were identified by cumulative public TCR beta family frequency.

V lost 6 bases to trimming and J lost 8 bases, with 16 bases between them. In germline, CDR1 is SGHAT, CDR2 FQNNGV. The CDR3 has 13 residues. MiXCR was run by TCRdb on the reads, yielding one entry per CDR3 protein. The sample holds some 600,000 distinct CDR3 sequences; 20% to 25% are singletons and the top ten take 7% to 9%. The chain uses TRBV11-2 and TRBJ1-2; no firm D call. The specimen was CD8+ T cells from PBMCs. This receptor was identified in a human donor in good health (CMV status not recorded). Some clones in this sample may be carry-over from other donors' samples. CDR3 nucleotides: TGTGCCAGCAGACCCTGGAGGGATCAGGGCTACACCTTC. As protein: CASRPWRDQGYTF.